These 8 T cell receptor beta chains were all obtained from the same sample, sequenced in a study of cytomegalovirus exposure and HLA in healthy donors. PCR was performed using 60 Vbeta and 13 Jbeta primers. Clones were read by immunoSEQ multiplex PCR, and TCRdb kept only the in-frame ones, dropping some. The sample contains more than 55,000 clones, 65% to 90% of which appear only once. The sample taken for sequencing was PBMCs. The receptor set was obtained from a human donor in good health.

The CDR3 region is CASSAGSLNTGELFF. The DNA of the CDR3 is TGTGCCAGCAGCGCGGGATCTCTGAACACCGGGGAGCTGTTTTTT. The chain joins TRBV5-6 to TRBJ2-2; perhaps TRBD2 as D (6 bases). V lost 4 bases and J 1 base, leaving 11 bases between the germline ends. Germline CDR1 is SGHDT and CDR2 is YYEEEE. The length of the CDR3 is 15 residues.

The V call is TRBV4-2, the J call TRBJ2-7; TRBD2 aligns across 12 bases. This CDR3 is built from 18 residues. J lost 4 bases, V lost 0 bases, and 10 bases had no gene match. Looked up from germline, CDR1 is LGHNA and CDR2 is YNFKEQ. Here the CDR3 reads CASSQDLLAGGPRYEQYF. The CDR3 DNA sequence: TGTGCCAGCAGCCAAGATCTGCTAGCGGGAGGGCCTCGGTACGAGCAGTACTTC.

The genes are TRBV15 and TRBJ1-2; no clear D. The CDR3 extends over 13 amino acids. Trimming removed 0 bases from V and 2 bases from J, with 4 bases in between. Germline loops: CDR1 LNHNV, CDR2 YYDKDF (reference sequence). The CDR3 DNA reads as TGTGCCACCAGCAGAGATATCAACTATGGCTACACCTTC. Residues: CATSRDINYGYTF.

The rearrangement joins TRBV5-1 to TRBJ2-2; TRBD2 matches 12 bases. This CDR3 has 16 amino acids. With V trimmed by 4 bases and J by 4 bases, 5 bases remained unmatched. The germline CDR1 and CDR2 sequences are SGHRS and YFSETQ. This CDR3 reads CASSRLAGVSTGELFF. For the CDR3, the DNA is TGCGCCAGCAGCCGACTAGCGGGAGTTAGCACCGGGGAGCTGTTTTTT.

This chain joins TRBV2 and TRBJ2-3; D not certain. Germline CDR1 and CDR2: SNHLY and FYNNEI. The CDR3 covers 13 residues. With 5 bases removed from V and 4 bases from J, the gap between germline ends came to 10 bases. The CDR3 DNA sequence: TGTGCCAGCAGTAGCTCCGTGGCAGATACGCAGTATTTT. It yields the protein CASSSSVADTQYF.

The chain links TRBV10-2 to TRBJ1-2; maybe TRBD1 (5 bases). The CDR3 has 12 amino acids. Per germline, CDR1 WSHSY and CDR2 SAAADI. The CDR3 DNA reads TGCGCTGCCCGGGGGTGGGGTTGTGGCTACACCTTC. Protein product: CAARGWGCGYTF.

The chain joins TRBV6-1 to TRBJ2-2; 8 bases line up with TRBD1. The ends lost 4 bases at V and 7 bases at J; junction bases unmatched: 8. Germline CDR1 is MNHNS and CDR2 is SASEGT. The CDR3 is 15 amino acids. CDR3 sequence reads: CASSVQGAPNGELFF. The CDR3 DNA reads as TGTGCCAGCAGTGTTCAGGGGGCGCCGAACGGGGAGCTGTTTTTT.

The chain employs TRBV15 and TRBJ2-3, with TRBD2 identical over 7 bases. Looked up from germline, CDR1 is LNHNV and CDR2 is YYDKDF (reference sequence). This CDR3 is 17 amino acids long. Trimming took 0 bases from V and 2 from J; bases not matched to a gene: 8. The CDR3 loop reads CATSRDGRGGYTDTQYF. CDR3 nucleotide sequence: TGTGCCACCAGCAGAGATGGGAGGGGCGGTTACACAGATACGCAGTATTTT.